This T cell receptor beta chain was captured in a study of monozygotic twins with inflammatory bowel disease. Whole-study results and caveats: Patient repertoire variability may have increased through differing immunosuppressive treatments.

Whole-blood total RNA was extracted without T cell sorting. Germline V gives CDR1 KGHSH, CDR2 LQKENI. The CDR3 has 12 amino acids. Concerning this clonotype: No antigen is known for it.

Making cDNA involved eight separate reactions per sample. TCRdb re-called the 5' RACE reads, yielding one record per CDR3 amino acid sequence without DNA. The sample table sets out about 170,000 distinct CDR3 sequences. The sequenced sample consisted of blood. This sequence was found in a human donor with ulcerative colitis or Crohn's disease, or a healthy co-twin of an affected twin (not recorded which). The chain couples TRBV18 to TRBJ2-1. The CDR3 reads CASSPSGDEQFF.